The rows below give T cell receptor beta chains drawn from one sample of a study of OX40 agonist ivuxolimab in advanced cancers. Repertoires were generated with immunoSEQ multiplex PCR, while TCRdb's copy carries only in-frame clones and drops some. The sample holds 50,000 to 65,000 clones, 86% seen once. This material consisted of CD4+ or CD8+ T cells sorted from blood, taken in a trial of the OX40 agonist ivuxolimab. The receptors shown here come from an adult with an advanced solid tumor such as melanoma, head and neck, liver or kidney cancer. The CDR3 runs from the conserved cysteine through the conserved F or W. The D gene is left open where the match is weak. Size is omitted from some rows. Given values are once, few, many or a class for expanded clones.

clone_size: few
j_call: TRBJ2-4
v_call: TRBV5-6
d_call: -
cdr3_aa: CASVKQAAGNIQYF
cdr3_nt: TGTGCCAGCGTAAAACAGGCAGCGGGAAACATTCAGTACTTC

clone_size: -
j_call: TRBJ1-1
v_call: TRBV19
d_call: -
cdr3_aa: CASTPGSVLGTEAFF
cdr3_nt: TGTGCCAGTACCCCGGGGTCCGTCCTGGGCACTGAAGCTTTCTTT

clone_size: -
j_call: TRBJ1-6
v_call: TRBV27
d_call: -
cdr3_aa: CASSVQGYNSPLHF
cdr3_nt: TGTGCCAGCAGCGTACAGGGTTATAATTCACCCCTCCACTTT

clone_size: -
j_call: TRBJ2-7
v_call: TRBV15
d_call: -
cdr3_aa: CATSRGAFYEQYF
cdr3_nt: TGTGCCACCAGCAGAGGAGCGTTCTACGAGCAGTACTTC

clone_size: -
j_call: TRBJ1-3
v_call: TRBV6-6
d_call: -
cdr3_aa: CASTGHLGNTIYF
cdr3_nt: TGTGCCAGCACAGGACATCTAGGAAACACCATATATTTT

clone_size: -
j_call: TRBJ2-1
v_call: TRBV7-2
d_call: -
cdr3_aa: CASSWGRENNEQFF
cdr3_nt: TGTGCCAGCAGCTGGGGACGGGAGAACAATGAGCAGTTCTTC

clone_size: -
j_call: TRBJ2-4
v_call: TRBV7-2
d_call: TRBD2
cdr3_aa: CASRSLTSESYIAKNIQYF
cdr3_nt: TGTGCCAGCAGATCACTGACTAGCGAAAGTTATATAGCCAAAAACATTCAGTACTTC

clone_size: -
j_call: TRBJ1-3
v_call: TRBV14
d_call: TRBD1
cdr3_aa: CASSQDLTGAIYF
cdr3_nt: TGTGCCAGCAGCCAAGATTTGACAGGGGCTATATATTTT

clone_size: -
j_call: TRBJ1-1
v_call: TRBV19
d_call: -
cdr3_aa: CASSMTGEAFF
cdr3_nt: TGTGCCAGTAGTATGACAGGTGAAGCTTTCTTT

clone_size: -
j_call: TRBJ1-2
v_call: TRBV4-1
d_call: TRBD1
cdr3_aa: CASSPGTGTNYGYTF
cdr3_nt: TGCGCCAGCAGTCCCGGGACAGGGACTAACTATGGCTACACCTTC

clone_size: -
j_call: TRBJ2-7
v_call: TRBV19
d_call: TRBD2
cdr3_aa: CASSPSGLYEQYF
cdr3_nt: TGTGCCAGTAGTCCTAGCGGTCTTTACGAGCAGTACTTC

clone_size: -
j_call: TRBJ2-5
v_call: TRBV28
d_call: TRBD2
cdr3_aa: CASSLGLAGVETQYF
cdr3_nt: TGTGCCAGCAGTCTTGGACTAGCGGGAGTGGAGACCCAGTACTTC

clone_size: -
j_call: TRBJ1-2
v_call: TRBV7-9
d_call: -
cdr3_aa: CASSLDSISGYTF
cdr3_nt: TGTGCCAGCAGCTTAGACAGTATTTCTGGCTACACCTTC

clone_size: -
j_call: TRBJ2-1
v_call: TRBV14
d_call: TRBD2
cdr3_aa: CASSQGGGRTYNEQFF
cdr3_nt: TGTGCCAGCAGCCAAGGGGGCGGGAGGACCTACAATGAGCAGTTCTTC

clone_size: -
j_call: TRBJ2-1
v_call: TRBV28
d_call: -
cdr3_aa: CASSMMGSSYNEQFF
cdr3_nt: TGTGCCAGCTCGATGATGGGAAGCTCCTACAATGAGCAGTTCTTC

clone_size: -
j_call: TRBJ2-5
v_call: TRBV9
d_call: -
cdr3_aa: CASSRQGGGETQYF
cdr3_nt: TGTGCCAGCAGTCGACAGGGAGGAGGAGAGACCCAGTACTTC

clone_size: -
j_call: TRBJ2-3
v_call: TRBV7-2
d_call: -
cdr3_aa: CASSLAVRGDTQYF
cdr3_nt: TGTGCCAGCAGCTTAGCGGTTCGGGGCGATACGCAGTATTTT

clone_size: -
j_call: TRBJ2-1
v_call: TRBV18
d_call: -
cdr3_aa: CASSPPLYNEQFF
cdr3_nt: TGTGCCAGCTCACCACCACTTTACAATGAGCAGTTCTTC

clone_size: once
j_call: TRBJ1-2
v_call: TRBV29-1
d_call: -
cdr3_aa: CSVVAGGGYTF
cdr3_nt: TGCAGCGTTGTTGCCGGGGGCGGCTACACCTTC

clone_size: -
j_call: TRBJ1-5
v_call: TRBV10-3
d_call: -
cdr3_aa: CAISVDQGWPQHF
cdr3_nt: TGTGCCATCAGTGTTGATCAAGGGTGGCCCCAGCATTTT

clone_size: -
j_call: TRBJ2-3
v_call: TRBV11-2
d_call: -
cdr3_aa: CASSQDGDTQYF
cdr3_nt: TGTGCCAGCAGCCAGGACGGCGATACGCAGTATTTT

clone_size: few
j_call: TRBJ2-1
v_call: TRBV28
d_call: TRBD1
cdr3_aa: CASSPQGPRGNEQFF
cdr3_nt: TGTGCCAGCAGCCCACAGGGCCCCAGGGGGAATGAGCAGTTCTTC

clone_size: once
j_call: TRBJ2-7
v_call: TRBV5-1
d_call: -
cdr3_aa: CASGVQGPHEQYF
cdr3_nt: TGCGCCAGCGGAGTACAGGGCCCCCACGAGCAGTACTTC

clone_size: -
j_call: TRBJ2-3
v_call: TRBV5-1
d_call: TRBD2
cdr3_aa: CASSLEGSGTTDTQYF
cdr3_nt: TGCGCCAGCAGCTTGGAGGGTAGCGGGACGACAGATACGCAGTATTTT

clone_size: -
j_call: TRBJ2-1
v_call: TRBV25-1
d_call: TRBD1
cdr3_aa: CASSGTAGLEQFF
cdr3_nt: TGTGCCAGCAGCGGGACAGCCGGGCTTGAGCAGTTCTTC

clone_size: -
j_call: TRBJ2-6
v_call: TRBV18
d_call: -
cdr3_aa: CASSPRLSGTPGSGANVLTF
cdr3_nt: TGTGCCAGCTCACCACGGCTATCCGGGACTCCCGGCTCTGGGGCCAACGTCCTGACTTTC

clone_size: -
j_call: TRBJ1-1
v_call: TRBV18
d_call: -
cdr3_aa: CASSPYSDPAGTEAFF
cdr3_nt: TGTGCCAGCTCACCATATTCGGATCCCGCGGGCACTGAAGCTTTCTTT

clone_size: -
j_call: TRBJ1-4
v_call: TRBV15
d_call: -
cdr3_aa: CATREGAAKEKLFF
cdr3_nt: TGTGCCACCAGGGAAGGGGCCGCAAAAGAAAAACTGTTTTTT

clone_size: -
j_call: TRBJ1-1
v_call: TRBV10-1
d_call: -
cdr3_aa: CASSPGRTMNTEAFF
cdr3_nt: TGCGCCAGCAGCCCGGGACGGACCATGAACACTGAAGCTTTCTTT

clone_size: -
j_call: TRBJ2-7
v_call: TRBV12-2
d_call: -
cdr3_aa: CASRLAVHSYEQYF
cdr3_nt: TGTGCAAGTCGCTTGGCGGTCCACTCCTACGAGCAGTACTTC

clone_size: -
j_call: TRBJ2-2
v_call: TRBV6-6
d_call: TRBD2
cdr3_aa: CASRREGTNTGELFF
cdr3_nt: TGTGCCAGCAGGCGGGAGGGTACGAACACCGGGGAGCTGTTTTTT

clone_size: -
j_call: TRBJ1-5
v_call: TRBV10-2
d_call: TRBD1
cdr3_aa: CASSDTGTGETIRHQPQHF
cdr3_nt: TGCGCCAGCAGTGACACCGGGACAGGGGAGACGATACGGCATCAGCCCCAGCATTTT

clone_size: -
j_call: TRBJ1-3
v_call: TRBV9
d_call: -
cdr3_aa: CASSPRDDSGNTIYF
cdr3_nt: TGTGCCAGCAGCCCCCGGGACGACTCTGGAAACACCATATATTTT

clone_size: -
j_call: TRBJ2-5
v_call: TRBV7-9
d_call: -
cdr3_aa: CASSLGGLQMETQYF
cdr3_nt: TGTGCCAGCAGCTTAGGGGGACTTCAAATGGAGACCCAGTACTTC

clone_size: once
j_call: TRBJ1-2
v_call: TRBV27
d_call: -
cdr3_aa: CASSFTSPPQSLYGYTF
cdr3_nt: TGTGCCAGCAGTTTCACGTCCCCCCCCCAGTCGTTGTATGGCTACACCTTC

clone_size: once
j_call: TRBJ1-2
v_call: TRBV7-2
d_call: -
cdr3_aa: CASSLPAGEGYTF
cdr3_nt: TGTGCCAGCAGCTTACCTGCAGGGGAAGGCTACACCTTC

clone_size: -
j_call: TRBJ1-2
v_call: TRBV7-8
d_call: -
cdr3_aa: CASSSLQGFTNYGYTF
cdr3_nt: TGTGCCAGCAGCTCGTTACAGGGTTTTACTAACTATGGCTACACCTTC

clone_size: -
j_call: TRBJ2-1
v_call: TRBV9
d_call: TRBD2
cdr3_aa: CASSVSGGHNNEQFF
cdr3_nt: TGTGCCAGCAGCGTTAGCGGGGGACATAACAATGAGCAGTTCTTC

clone_size: -
j_call: TRBJ2-7
v_call: TRBV6-5
d_call: TRBD2
cdr3_aa: CASSLSSGRLDEQYF
cdr3_nt: TGTGCCAGCAGTTTATCCAGCGGGAGACTCGACGAGCAGTACTTC

clone_size: -
j_call: TRBJ2-7
v_call: TRBV7-2
d_call: TRBD1
cdr3_aa: CASSADRASYEQYF
cdr3_nt: TGTGCCAGCAGCGCAGACAGGGCCTCCTACGAGCAGTACTTC

clone_size: -
j_call: TRBJ1-2
v_call: TRBV7-2
d_call: -
cdr3_aa: CASSLVAEYYGYTF
cdr3_nt: TGTGCCAGCAGCTTAGTGGCAGAGTACTATGGCTACACCTTC

clone_size: once
j_call: TRBJ2-1
v_call: TRBV2
d_call: -
cdr3_aa: CASRGLHNEQFF
cdr3_nt: TGTGCCAGCAGGGGACTTCACAATGAGCAGTTCTTC

clone_size: -
j_call: TRBJ2-2
v_call: TRBV7-2
d_call: -
cdr3_aa: CASSPISIGELFF
cdr3_nt: TGTGCCAGCAGCCCCATCTCGATCGGGGAGCTGTTTTTT

clone_size: -
j_call: TRBJ2-5
v_call: TRBV2
d_call: TRBD2
cdr3_aa: CASSEIAGEQTQYF
cdr3_nt: TGTGCCAGCAGTGAGATAGCGGGAGAGCAGACCCAGTACTTC

clone_size: -
j_call: TRBJ2-1
v_call: TRBV28
d_call: TRBD1
cdr3_aa: CASRQGWEQFF
cdr3_nt: TGTGCCAGCCGACAGGGTTGGGAGCAGTTCTTC

clone_size: -
j_call: TRBJ2-1
v_call: TRBV11-3
d_call: TRBD1
cdr3_aa: CASSFGQGNYNEQFF
cdr3_nt: TGTGCCAGCAGCTTCGGACAGGGGAACTACAATGAGCAGTTCTTC